This is a list of T cell receptor beta chains from one sample in a study of T cell repertoires in cytomegalovirus infection. MiXCR was run by TCRdb on the reads, yielding one entry per CDR3 protein. The table shows roughly 200,000 distinct CDR3 sequences, with about a tenth occurring only once. The source material was PBMCs. The receptor source for this set is a human donor in good health (CMV status not recorded). Some clones in this sample may be carry-over from other donors' samples. Each CDR3 is given with its conserved first and last residue. D genes are given only for firm matches. Expanded clones are given a class, and other clones once, few, many or no size at all.

TGTGCCAGTAGTATCTCCAGGGGGCGGACTGAAGCTTTCTTT CASSISRGRTEAFF TRBV19 few TRBJ1-1 TRBD1 14
TGCGCCAGCAGCTTGAAAGTCCACACTGAAGCTTTCTTT CASSLKVHTEAFF TRBV5-1 many TRBJ1-1 NA 13
TGTGCCAGCAGTTTCACAGCGGGGAACACAGATACGCAGTATTTT CASSFTAGNTDTQYF TRBV12-3/TRBV12-4 many TRBJ2-3 TRBD2 15
TGCAGTGCTAGAGATACCTTGGGGGGGCAAGAGACCCAGTACTTC CSARDTLGGQETQYF TRBV20-1 NA TRBJ2-5 TRBD2 15
TGTGCCAGCAGCCATGGCCCCTACGAGCAGTACTTC CASSHGPYEQYF TRBV28 many TRBJ2-7 NA 12
TGTGCCAGCAGTTTATACGCAGGATTAAACTATGGCTACACCTTC CASSLYAGLNYGYTF TRBV28 many TRBJ1-2 NA 15
TGTGCCAGTAGAAACACAGCGAACACTGAAGCTTTCTTT CASRNTANTEAFF TRBV19 NA TRBJ1-1 NA 13
TGTGCCAGCTCACCACTAGCGGGGATCAATGAGCAGTTCTTC CASSPLAGINEQFF TRBV18 few TRBJ2-1 TRBD2 14
TGCAGTGCTGGGGGTACAGGGGGGAGTGAAAAACTGTTTTTT CSAGGTGGSEKLFF TRBV20-1 few TRBJ1-4 TRBD1 14
TGTGCCAGCAGTTATTTGGGGGCGCAGGAGCAGTACTTC CASSYLGAQEQYF TRBV6-5 NA TRBJ2-7 NA 13
TGCAGTGCTAGAAAAGGGGCTCAGCCCCAGCATTTT CSARKGAQPQHF TRBV20-1 NA TRBJ1-5 NA 12
TGTGCCACGGGGACAGGGGCGCAGAATGAGCAGTTCTTC CATGTGAQNEQFF TRBV24-1 many TRBJ2-1 TRBD1 13
TGCAGTGCGGGGCTCCTGAACTATGGCTACACCTTC CSAGLLNYGYTF TRBV20-1 many TRBJ1-2 NA 12
TGTGCCAGCAGCTTTGACGGATTCGGGGATACGCAGTATTTT CASSFDGFGDTQYF TRBV11-1 many TRBJ2-3 NA 14
TGCAGTGCAAGACCCGGGGCCAGCTCCTACAATGAGCAGTTCTTC CSARPGASSYNEQFF TRBV20-1 few TRBJ2-1 NA 15
TGCAGTGCTAGAATCGGACATCCGAACACTGAAGCTTTCTTT CSARIGHPNTEAFF TRBV20-1 few TRBJ1-1 NA 14
TGTGCCAGCAGCTTATATCCAGAATACGAGCAGTACTTC CASSLYPEYEQYF TRBV11-2 many TRBJ2-7 NA 13
TGTGCCAGCAGTTACTCGTCGGGGAACTATGGCTACACCTTC CASSYSSGNYGYTF TRBV6-2/TRBV6-3 few TRBJ1-2 NA 14
TGTGCCAGCAGTGACTGGGGGAATGGATCACCCCTCCACTTT CASSDWGNGSPLHF TRBV6-1 NA TRBJ1-6 NA 14
TGCAGTGCCAAGACCGGGACAGTTCCTTACAATGAGCAGTTCTTC CSAKTGTVPYNEQFF TRBV20-1 few TRBJ2-1 TRBD1 15
TGTGCCAGTAGTCCCGCGGGGACAGGGAACAGAAACACCATATATTTT CASSPAGTGNRNTIYF TRBV19 many TRBJ1-3 TRBD1 16
TGTGCCAGCAGCTTCCCGAGCTTGGGGAAGCAGGATGGCTACACCTTC CASSFPSLGKQDGYTF TRBV7-8 many TRBJ1-2 NA 16
TGTGCCATCAGTGCGGCCAGCAAGCCCTACGAGCAGTACTTC CAISAASKPYEQYF TRBV10-3 NA TRBJ2-7 NA 14
TGTGCTAGTGAGTCACAGGCGGCTGAAGCTTTCTTT CASESQAAEAFF TRBV12-5 many TRBJ1-1 NA 12